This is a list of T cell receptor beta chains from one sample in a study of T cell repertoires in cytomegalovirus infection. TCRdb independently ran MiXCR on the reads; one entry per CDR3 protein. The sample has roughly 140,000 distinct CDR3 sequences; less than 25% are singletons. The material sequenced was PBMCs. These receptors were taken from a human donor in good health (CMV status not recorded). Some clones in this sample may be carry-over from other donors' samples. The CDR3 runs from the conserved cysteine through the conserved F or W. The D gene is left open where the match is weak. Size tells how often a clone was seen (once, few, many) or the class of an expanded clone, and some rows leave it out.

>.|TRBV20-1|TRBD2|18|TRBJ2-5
TGCAGTGCTAGAGGATTACCCTTTGGTTCTAGCGGGAGCAGGACCCAGTACTTC
CSARGLPFGSSGSRTQYF
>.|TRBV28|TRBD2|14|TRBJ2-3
TGTGCCAGCAGTCGTGGGGGGGTCGTAGATACGCAGTATTTT
CASSRGGVVDTQYF
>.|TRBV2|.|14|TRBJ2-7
TGTGCCAGCAGTGAAGAGGGGGAGAGCTACGAGCAGTACTTC
CASSEEGESYEQYF
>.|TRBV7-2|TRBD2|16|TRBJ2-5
TGTGCCAGCAGCTTAGCGCTGTCGGGAGGCCAAGAGACCCAGTACTTC
CASSLALSGGQETQYF
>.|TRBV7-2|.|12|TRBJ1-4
TGTGCCAGCAGCTTGGAGAATGAAAAACTGTTTTTT
CASSLENEKLFF
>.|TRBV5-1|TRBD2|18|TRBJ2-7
TGCGCCAGCAGCTCTATGGGACTAGCGGGGAATATTGGTTCCGAGCAGTACTTC
CASSSMGLAGNIGSEQYF
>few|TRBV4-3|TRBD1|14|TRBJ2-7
TGCGCCAGCAGCCATAGTACAGGGGACAACGAGCAGTACTTC
CASSHSTGDNEQYF
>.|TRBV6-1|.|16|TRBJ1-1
TGTGCCAGCAACCCACGTGTCCCCGGGACGAACACTGAAGCTTTCTTT
CASNPRVPGTNTEAFF
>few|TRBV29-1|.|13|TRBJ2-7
TGCAGCGTTGAGTCCGGGGTAAGAAACGAGCAGTACTTC
CSVESGVRNEQYF
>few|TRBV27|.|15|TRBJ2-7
TGTGCCAGCAGTTTAACCTCACAGGGAACCTACGAGCAGTACTTC
CASSLTSQGTYEQYF
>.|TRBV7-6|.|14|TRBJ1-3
TGTGCCAGCAGCCCTCAGAACTCTGGAAACACCATATATTTT
CASSPQNSGNTIYF
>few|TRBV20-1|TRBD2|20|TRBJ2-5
TGCAGTGCTAGAGAATCCGTCCGAAAGGGAGGAGCGGGAGTTATAGAGACCCAGTACTTC
CSARESVRKGGAGVIETQYF
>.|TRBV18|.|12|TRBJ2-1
TGTGCCAGCTCCATAGGGGCATATGAGCAGTTCTTC
CASSIGAYEQFF
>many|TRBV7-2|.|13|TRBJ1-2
TGTGCCAGCAGCCACGGGCCGGACTATGGCTACACCTTC
CASSHGPDYGYTF
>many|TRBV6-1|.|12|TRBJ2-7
TGTGCCAGCAGCCTGACAGGCTACGAGCAGTACTTC
CASSLTGYEQYF